This TCR beta chain was sequenced for a study of control samples from healthy donors and cancer patients. This table comes from immunoSEQ multiplex PCR, and its TCRdb copy is limited to in-frame clones, with some not included. The data hold roughly 180,000 clones, with 85% to 95% observed a single time. The CDR3 is 14 residues long. With 0 bases removed from V and 4 bases from J, the gap between germline ends came to 9 bases. Germline V gene data show CDR1 as SGDLS and CDR2 as YYNGEE. The J gene is TRBJ2-3, the V gene TRBV9; D gene unclear. Sequenced sample: blood. The clonotype comes from a woman aged 55-70 years in good health. The DNA for the CDR3 is TGTGCCAGCAGCGTAGCTACCCCAGCAGATACGCAGTATTTT. Protein: CASSVATPADTQYF.